The TCR beta chain under discussion was sequenced for a study of blood T cell repertoires in COVID-19. The overall study: There were acute and convalescent COVID-19 samples, and they came from the United States, Italy and Spain. T cells, B-cell-depleted T cells, or PBMCs supplied cDNA or gDNA.

CDR1 and CDR2 (germline): SGHKS, YYEKEE (reference sequence). The CDR3 is made up of 15 amino acids. Trimming took 4 bases from V and 5 from J; bases not matched to a gene: 8. In the original processing: Estimates of nucleated cell counts were drawn from the amplification of reference gene primers. The assay was immunoSEQ multiplex PCR, and TCRdb's table has in-frame clones only and misses some. D and trimming were read from the DNA, whereas the V and J calls and clone size are those reported in that table. The table includes around 54,000 clones, 89% detected once. This receptor was identified in a human donor in a cohort sampled during active COVID-19. The V gene is TRBV5-5, the J gene TRBJ2-3, with 9 positions matching TRBD2. The sequencing input was peripheral blood. The CDR3 is CASSKGGGAGDTQYF. The DNA for the CDR3 is TGTGCCAGCAGCAAAGGCGGGGGGGCAGGAGATACGCAGTATTTT.